This T cell receptor (beta chain) stems from a study of T cell responses to AZD1222 COVID-19 vaccine (dated by TCRdb to about 2021). Notes on the research overall: A total of approximately 250 trial participants underwent TCR sequencing, of whom under 220 had received two doses of AZD1222 and 26 had received two doses of the MenACWY control vaccine. Trial participants were enrolled by age into 18-55, 56-69 and 70-plus year subgroups, with around 150, 28 and 57 TCR-sequenced participants respectively.

General study outcomes and caveats: The vaccine-associated CD4 TCRs covered the entire spike protein, and the dominant responses fell in regions 160-218 and 743-854. Participants were mostly white British and included more females than males, and it was suggested by the authors that clonal diversity may have been underestimated. After two AZD1222 doses, spike-specific TCR breadth and depth were significantly higher than at day 0 and than in MenACWY recipients. Conclusions about previously exposed vaccinees are limited, since just five or six AZD1222 recipients were seropositive for SARS-CoV-2 at baseline. In the small 56-69-year group, the increase in depth fell short of significance, most likely because of low power. Because no day 14 peak-response samples were available, the repertoires could be characterized only after the peak T cell response. Nearly half of unique spike-specific TCRs reportedly recognized epitopes outside regions mutated in the B.1.351 and B.1.1.7 variants.

The germline V gene yields SGHRS for CDR1 and YFSETQ for CDR2. At the junction V is shortened by 6 bases and J by 2 bases; bases outside the gene matches: 6. The cysteine opens and the phenylalanine closes a CDR3 of 14 amino acids. Only CDR3 DNA is held: 42 bases, read in frame from base 1. The sample's time point label is to be understood as: about 28 days (+/-7) after the second vaccine dose. Because spike-specific TCR depth and breadth did not differ between the two schedules, AZD1222 recipients who got a second dose at roughly 4 weeks were pooled with those who got a second dose at roughly 12 weeks. Vaccinee samples were obtained from the UK trials COV001 and COV002, which included a single-blind randomized controlled phase 2/3 trial of AZD1222 (ChAdOx1 nCoV-19) in healthy adults. For TCRbeta chain sequencing, PBMC samples were collected from trial participants at day 0 and at day 28 after the second dose.

The CDR3 regions of human TCRbeta chains were analyzed by immunosequencing. The authors processed their data as follows. TCRs in the repertoires were matched against a reference library of SARS-CoV-2-specific TCRs that had been generated with the MIRA antigen-specificity platform. Breadth meant the fraction of unique TCRs that were SARS-CoV-2-associated, whereas depth meant the fraction of total T cells that were SARS-CoV-2-associated. Using the MIRA data, each spike-specific TCR was mapped to the spike region that the TCR reacts to and placed in a CD4 or CD8 class. Log10-transformed breadth and depth values were compared by one-way ANOVA with Sidak's multiple comparisons tests. TCRdb's version of the immuneACCESS table is confined to in-frame rearrangements and falls short of the full clone set. An unresolved V gene accounts for under half of the shortfall where checked; the remainder is of unknown origin. D and trimming were read from the DNA, whereas the V and J calls and clone size are those reported in that table. This sample comprises about 180,000 clones, 85% to 95% of them detected only once. The biggest ten clones account for approximately 1.9% of the sample.

As regards this clone: Its antigen remains unidentified. Per-nucleotide qualities are absent, and no much larger clonotype sits a single base away.

The material sequenced was peripheral blood, taken 28 days after the second AZD1222 dose. This TCR derives from an adult who received the AZD1222 COVID-19 vaccine. The chain is assembled from TRBV5-1 and TRBJ2-7, with 9 junctional bases fitting TRBD1. The nucleotides read TGCGCCAGCACCCCCGGGGACAGGGCCTACGAGCAGTACTTC. Translated, this gives CASTPGDRAYEQYF.